This T cell receptor beta chain was found in a study of CD8 T cells in ankylosing spondylitis. Study findings and constraints: Past research had described some motif variants in reactive arthritis synovial fluid and blood.

This clonotype was counted only a few times. Its antigen remains unknown. Deletions cut 8 bases from V and 2 bases from J, with 10 bases between. The CDR3 totals 14 residues. CDR1 and CDR2 from the germline V gene are MNHEY and SMNVEV (reference sequence). TCRdb recomputed calls from the 5' RACE reads with MiXCR, one row per CDR3 protein. The sample lists 150,000 to 200,000 distinct CDR3 sequences, 10% to 15% seen once, with roughly 9.6% in the top ten. V gene TRBV27 combines with J gene TRBJ2-6; D ambiguous. The sequence came from a female donor with ankylosing spondylitis or in good health (not recorded which). Sequencing was done on a sample of blood, either unsorted or a sorted T cell fraction (not recorded which). The CDR3, as DNA: TGTGCCAGCGGAAGTGTAACTGGGGCCAACGTCCTGACTTTC. Protein: CASGSVTGANVLTF.